The 9 T cell receptor beta chains below come from one sample, sequenced in a study of cytomegalovirus exposure and HLA in healthy donors. Use of 60 Vbeta and 13 Jbeta primers characterized the PCR. Assay: immunoSEQ multiplex PCR; the TCRdb copy retains only in-frame clones and omits some. The table shows 150,000 or so clones, with approximately 75% occurring only once. The material sequenced was PBMCs. The receptors were gathered from a man younger than 35 in good health and CMV-seronegative.

This chain links TRBV2 with TRBJ1-4; no clear D. V lost 7 bases and J 4 bases, leaving 10 bases between the germline ends. CDR3 length equals 13 residues. Looked up from germline, CDR1 is SNHLY and CDR2 is FYNNEI. This chain's CDR3 is CASTGSSNEKLFF. In nucleotides, the CDR3 is TGTGCCAGCACGGGGAGTAGTAATGAAAAACTGTTTTTT.

V usage is TRBV7-6 and J usage is TRBJ2-1; no definite D call. Trimming cost V 2 bases and J 0 bases, with 8 bases left between them. This CDR3 is 15 amino acids long. Per the germline V gene, CDR1 is SGHVS and CDR2 is FNYEAQ. The CDR3 here is CASSLTRSSYNEQFF. DNA for the CDR3: TGTGCCAGCAGCTTAACAAGGAGCTCCTACAATGAGCAGTTCTTC.

The genes are TRBV28 and TRBJ1-3; maybe TRBD1 (6 bases). Trimming cost V 6 bases and J 0 bases, with 9 bases left between them. Germline CDR1 and CDR2: MDHEN and SYDVKM. CDR3 length: 14 residues. This CDR3 is CASRTGSSGNTIYF. Written as DNA, the CDR3 is TGTGCCAGCAGAACAGGGAGCTCTGGAAACACCATATATTTT.

The CDR3 nucleotides read TGTGCCAGCAGTTACTCGAGGTGGCAGCGAAACTATGGCTACACCTTC. Encoded protein: CASSYSRWQRNYGYTF. The rearrangement joins TRBV6-5 to TRBJ1-2; no clear D gene. The CDR3 length is 16 residues. The germline V gene has CDR1 MNHEY and CDR2 SVGAGI. Deletions cut 0 bases from V and 2 bases from J, with 13 bases between.

The rearrangement links TRBV28 to TRBJ1-2; 8 bases are a match to TRBD1. This CDR3 spans 15 amino acids. CDR1 and CDR2 from the germline V gene are MDHEN and SYDVKM. J was trimmed by 4 bases and V by 6 bases; bases with no gene match: 10. The CDR3 loop reads CASSDPGQGLYGYTF. The CDR3 region has the DNA TGTGCCAGCAGCGATCCCGGACAGGGTCTCTATGGCTACACCTTC.

The V gene is TRBV19, the J gene TRBJ2-7, with 7 positions matching TRBD2. Germline V gene sequence: CDR1 LNHDA, CDR2 SQIVND (reference sequence). The CDR3 sequence is 13 residues long. The trim removed 8 bases at V and 3 bases at J, leaving 7 bases unmatched. CDR3 loop: CASSGGGVYEQYF. CDR3 DNA sequence: TGTGCCAGTTCCGGTGGGGGGGTCTACGAGCAGTACTTC.

The chain is built from TRBV11-2 and TRBJ2-4; weak D call: TRBD2 (6 bases). V was clipped by 7 bases and J by 6 bases, with 16 bases between them. CDR3 length: 14 residues. Germline V gives CDR1 SGHAT, CDR2 FQNNGV. The CDR3 DNA sequence: TGTGCCAGCACCACGACACGGAGGGGAAACATTCAGTACTTC. It yields the protein CASTTTRRGNIQYF.

The genes are TRBV7-9 and TRBJ2-5; tentatively, D is TRBD1 (6 bases). CDR3 length: 15 residues. Germline CDR1 reads SEHNR; CDR2 reads FQNEAQ (reference sequence). Trimming stripped 6 bases from V and 2 bases from J, with 16 bases between. The CDR3 nucleotides are TGTGCCAGCAGTTCCCCCAGGGGCCTTCAAGAGACCCAGTACTTC. It translates to CASSSPRGLQETQYF.

The V and J genes are TRBV7-9 and TRBJ1-1, with D possibly matching TRBD1 (5 bases). Trimming pared 5 bases from V and 3 bases from J, leaving 19 bases between. The germline V gene has CDR1 SEHNR and CDR2 FQNEAQ (reference sequence). The CDR3 totals 16 residues. The CDR3 bases are TGTGCCAGCAGCCGGGGGGAGGGGAGTTATGACACTGAAGCTTTCTTT. Its protein product is CASSRGEGSYDTEAFF.